A single sample gave rise to the 8 T cell receptor beta chains below, sequenced in a study of blood T cells in healthy people across ages. Next came a second PCR, run for about 6 to 11 cycles, which used a sample-barcoded 5' primer along with a J-beta primer mix. TCRdb recomputed calls from the 5' RACE reads with MiXCR, one row per CDR3 protein. The sample records about 840,000 distinct CDR3 sequences, roughly 28% being singletons. The same sample was also used in a study of T cells of mothers and their children.

What was sequenced was blood. The origin of the receptors is a woman aged 40-49 years in good health.

This clonotype was seen at least ten times. This rearrangement joins TRBV20-1 to TRBJ1-2; 8 nucleotides match TRBD1. J lost 12 bases, V lost 3 bases, and 12 bases had no gene match. CDR1 DFQATT and CDR2 SNEGSKA come from the germline V gene (reference sequence). This CDR3 contains 13 residues. CDR3 protein: CSASSGTGIWDTF. The CDR3 coding sequence is TGCAGTGCTAGTTCCGGGACAGGTATTTGGGACACCTTC.

The chain carries TRBV6-1 and TRBJ1-5, with D uncertain. The germline gives CDR1 MNHNS, CDR2 SASEGT. This CDR3 comprises 16 residues. With 0 bases removed from V and 5 bases from J, the gap between germline ends came to 14 bases. The CDR3 DNA follows: TGTGCCAGCAGTGAAGCGCGATTCGGGCAGGATCAGCCCCAGCATTTT. It is translated as CASSEARFGQDQPQHF.

V is TRBV27 and J is TRBJ2-5, with D uncertain. Deletions cut 4 bases from V and 11 bases from J, with 14 bases between. The CDR3 covers 12 residues. Germline V lookup: CDR1 MNHEY, CDR2 SMNVEV (reference sequence). The CDR3 DNA is TGTGCCAGCAGTTCCACCTCGTACGGGCAGTACTTC. It is translated as CASSSTSYGQYF.

Notes on this clonotype: This may be a read error: a much more frequent sequence differs by one nucleotide. The rearrangement joins TRBV7-2 to TRBJ2-3; maybe TRBD2 (7 bases). There are 14 residues in the CDR3. CDR1 and CDR2 (germline): SGHTA, FQGNSA. The CDR3 DNA follows: TGTGCCGGCAGCCCGGGGGGCGGCACAGATACGCAGTATTTT. Residues: CAGSPGGGTDTQYF.

This clonotype has a handful of counts. The rearrangement links TRBV12-3 or TRBV12-4 to TRBJ1-5; 8 bases map to TRBD1. With 8 bases clipped from V and 3 bases from J, the junction kept 6 bases outside the gene matches. This CDR3 has 14 amino acids. The CDR3 sequence: CASAQGANNQPQHF. The CDR3 DNA sequence: TGTGCCAGCGCCCAGGGGGCCAACAATCAGCCCCAGCATTTT.

The genes are TRBV14 and TRBJ2-1; D is unresolved. Germline V CDR1 and CDR2: SGHDN, FVKESK. The CDR3 is made up of 14 amino acids. The V end lost 1 base, the J end lost 5 bases, and 9 bases lay between the germline ends. CDR3 in DNA: TGTGCCAGCAGCCAAGTGGGCAGGAACAATGAGCAGTTCTTC. Its translation: CASSQVGRNNEQFF.

The genes are TRBV6-5 and TRBJ1-3, with TRBD1 as a possible D gene (5 bases). Germline V gene sequence: CDR1 MNHEY, CDR2 SVGAGI. CDR3 length: 15 residues. Trimming removed 5 bases from V and 0 bases from J, with 11 bases in between. CDR3 region: CASSTGYFSGNTIYF. The CDR3 DNA follows: TGTGCCAGCAGTACAGGCTACTTCTCTGGAAACACCATATATTTT.

This clonotype came up a few times. The chain carries TRBV13 and TRBJ2-7; a possible D gene is TRBD1 (6 bases). The CDR3 extends over 15 amino acids. Trimming took 5 bases from V and 0 from J, leaving 14 bases between them. Germline V gives CDR1 PRHDT, CDR2 FYEKMQ (reference sequence). CDR3 residues: CASSPFSGASYEQYF. In DNA, the CDR3 is TGTGCCAGCAGCCCGTTTTCAGGGGCCTCCTACGAGCAGTACTTC.